The sample holds a few counts of the clone carrying this TCR beta chain. Its specificity is not known. This specimen comes from a study of T-cell reconstitution after alpha-beta-depleted transplantation in children. Findings and caveats of the study: Some patients showed high day-60 TCRbeta diversity, which derived from surviving recipient T cells and thymic progenitors. Reports say that about two months after transplant, the alpha-beta T cells came out of several hundred graft clones that had expanded. One year after transplant, T-cell counts and diversity came mostly from newly produced T cells.

Preparing the TCRbeta library involved the use of unique molecular identifiers. TCRdb analysed the PCR reads with MiXCR anew, one entry per CDR3 protein. The profile shows 98,000 or so distinct CDR3 sequences, under 25% of them singletons. Trimming shortened V by 0 bases and J by 8 bases, and 13 bases separated the two germline ends. The CDR3 covers 13 residues. Germline loops: CDR1 DFQATT, CDR2 SNEGSKA (reference sequence). Sequenced material: PBMCs, taken before TCRalphabeta/CD19-depleted stem cell transplant. The rearrangement uses TRBV20-1 and TRBJ1-2; D is undetermined. The TCR comes from a boy aged 2 to 10 with acute lymphoblastic leukemia, due to receive a stem cell transplant. The CDR3 reads CSARDDARSGYTF. DNA for the CDR3: TGCAGTGCTAGAGACGACGCCAGATCCGGCTACACCTTC.